The 32 T cell receptor beta chains below were found in one sample sequenced in a study of T cell responses to AZD1222 COVID-19 vaccine. TCRdb's table, derived via immunoSEQ multiplex PCR, lists solely in-frame clones and lacks some. The sample lists about 190,000 clones; under 95% were seen once. Specimen: peripheral blood, collected on day 0 of AZD1222 vaccination. The receptors derive from an adult in good health.

The table lists this clone with a few counts. The chain is built from TRBV6-5 and TRBJ1-2, with TRBD1 matching over 9 bases. The V gene end was trimmed by 6 bases and the J gene end by 4 bases; junction bases not matched to a gene: 6. Germline CDR1 MNHEY, CDR2 SVGAGI. This CDR3 is built from 14 residues. CDR3 amino acids: CASSPTGGGYGYTF. Written as DNA, the CDR3 is TGTGCCAGCAGCCCAACAGGGGGCGGCTATGGCTACACCTTC.

The chain is built from TRBV27 and TRBJ1-5; D might be TRBD1 (6 bases). Trimming shortened V by 5 bases and J by 7 bases, and 21 bases separated the two germline ends. The CDR3 covers 16 residues. Looked up from germline, CDR1 is MNHEY and CDR2 is SMNVEV (reference sequence). The CDR3 DNA sequence: TGTGCCAGCAGTCCCTCAGCAGGGGAGATGGGACAGCCCCAGCATTTT. Protein product: CASSPSAGEMGQPQHF.

This chain uses TRBV7-9 with TRBJ2-3; 9 bases align to TRBD1. The V gene end was trimmed by 4 bases and the J gene end by 2 bases; junction bases not matched to a gene: 4. This CDR3 spans 15 amino acids. The germline CDR1 and CDR2 sequences are SEHNR and FQNEAQ (reference sequence). This CDR3 reads CASSYRDRVTDTQYF. CDR3 bases: TGTGCCAGCAGCTACCGGGACAGGGTCACAGATACGCAGTATTTT.

This chain links TRBV5-1 with TRBJ1-1, with TRBD1 matching over 7 bases. After removal of 1 base from V and 3 bases from J, the junction contained 6 bases not matched to a gene. The CDR3 has 15 amino acids. Germline CDR1 reads SGHRS; CDR2 reads YFSETQ. The CDR3 here is CASSLKGAKDTEAFF. The CDR3 DNA reads as TGCGCCAGCAGCTTGAAGGGGGCTAAGGACACTGAAGCTTTCTTT.

This chain uses TRBV10-3 with TRBJ1-5; D not resolved. CDR1 is ENHRY and CDR2 is SYGVKD in the germline V gene. This CDR3 is 15 amino acids long. The germline V and J ends were trimmed by 10 bases and 2 bases, with 18 bases remaining between them. CDR3 DNA: TGTGCCAGCACCGACGACTCCGCGGGCAATCAGCCCCAGCATTTT. This translates into CASTDDSAGNQPQHF.

This chain joins TRBV5-1 and TRBJ2-7, with 10 positions matching TRBD1. The V gene end was trimmed by 5 bases and the J gene end by 2 bases; junction bases not matched to a gene: 7. Germline V lookup: CDR1 SGHRS, CDR2 YFSETQ. The CDR3 is made up of 15 amino acids. The CDR3 is CASRTFGTGAYEQYF. The CDR3 nucleotides read TGCGCCAGCAGAACATTCGGGACAGGGGCCTACGAGCAGTACTTC.

The genes are TRBV5-4 and TRBJ1-6, with 7 positions matching TRBD1. Germline CDR1 and CDR2: SGHNT and YYREEE (reference sequence). Unmatched junction bases numbered 10, after V lost 4 bases and J lost 6 bases. CDR3 size: 16 residues. The CDR3 sequence: CASSPVKGAANSPLHF. The CDR3 bases are TGTGCCAGCAGCCCTGTGAAGGGGGCGGCTAATTCACCCCTCCACTTT.

This clone has just one count. The chain links TRBV7-6 to TRBJ2-3; D remains ambiguous. The length of the CDR3 is 19 residues. V lost 1 base to trimming and J lost 0 bases, with 20 bases between them. From germline, CDR1 is SGHVS and CDR2 FNYEAQ. The DNA for the CDR3 is TGTGCCAGCAGCTTAGAGGATTTTCGGGTGGCGGCTAGCACAGATACGCAGTATTTT. It codes for CASSLEDFRVAASTDTQYF.

The chain couples TRBV2 to TRBJ1-3; D not resolved. Trimming removed 8 bases at V and 0 bases at J, with 11 bases between. CDR1 and CDR2 (germline): SNHLY, FYNNEI. The CDR3 is made up of 14 amino acids. CDR3: CASGSQSSGNTIYF. The CDR3 DNA sequence: TGTGCCAGCGGCTCACAGAGCTCTGGAAACACCATATATTTT.

V and J are TRBV6-5 and TRBJ2-7, with D possibly being TRBD1 (5 bases). Germline CDR1 MNHEY, CDR2 SVGAGI. The CDR3 loop spans 14 amino acids. Trimming cost V 0 bases and J 7 bases, with 13 bases left between them. The CDR3 DNA is TGTGCCAGCAGTTACTCGAAGGGGCTGGGGGAGCAGTACTTC. Its translation: CASSYSKGLGEQYF.

The rearrangement links TRBV10-2 to TRBJ2-3; D is undetermined. CDR3 length: 13 amino acids. Trimming took 6 bases from V and 6 from J, leaving 13 bases between them. The germline V gene has CDR1 WSHSY and CDR2 SAAADI. This CDR3 reads CASREPGMDTQYF. The DNA of the CDR3 is TGCGCCAGCAGGGAACCGGGTATGGATACGCAGTATTTT.

V and J are TRBV19 and TRBJ1-2, with D possibly being TRBD1 (5 bases). Germline V gives CDR1 LNHDA, CDR2 SQIVND (reference sequence). The CDR3 spans 14 residues. V lost 9 bases and J lost 2, with 16 bases in between. The CDR3 loop is CASSTGGGNYGYTF. CDR3 nucleotides: TGTGCCAGCTCCACAGGAGGTGGAAACTATGGCTACACCTTC.

The genes are TRBV7-9 and TRBJ2-7, with 9 bases matching TRBD1. The CDR3 spans 15 residues. With V trimmed by 5 bases and J by 4 bases, 9 bases remained unmatched. CDR1 is SEHNR, CDR2 FQNEAQ, per germline (reference sequence). The CDR3 nucleotides are TGTGCCAGCAGCCCCCCGGGACAGGGTCGTTACGAGCAGTACTTC. Its protein is CASSPPGQGRYEQYF.

In this sample, this clone turned up a few times. The J gene is TRBJ2-7, the V gene TRBV27, with 7 bases aligning to TRBD1. This CDR3 has 17 residues. With V trimmed by 4 bases and J by 3 bases, 15 bases remained unmatched. Germline-derived CDR1 and CDR2 are MNHEY and SMNVEV (reference sequence). As DNA, the CDR3 is TGTGCCAGCAGTTCTACACTTACTACAGGGGTTCTCTACGAGCAGTACTTC. Translated: CASSSTLTTGVLYEQYF.

The rearrangement links TRBV5-8 to TRBJ1-2, with TRBD1 matching 8 bases. CDR1 is SGHTS and CDR2 is YDEGEE in the germline V gene. The CDR3 totals 16 residues. J lost 4 bases, V lost 0 bases, and 8 bases had no gene match. The CDR3 region is CASSLARRQGSYGYTF. For the CDR3, the DNA is TGTGCCAGCAGCTTGGCCCGGCGACAGGGGAGCTATGGCTACACCTTC.

The chain carries TRBV2 and TRBJ2-5, with a possible D match to TRBD2 (5 bases). V was cut by 6 bases and J by 5 bases, with 16 bases left in between. Germline CDR1 SNHLY, CDR2 FYNNEI. The CDR3 has 14 amino acids. CDR3 nucleotides: TGTGCCAGCAGAACTCGCGGGTCATCGGAGACCCAGTACTTC. This translates into CASRTRGSSETQYF.

This rearrangement joins TRBV25-1 to TRBJ1-2; no clear D gene. Trimming shortened V by 2 bases and J by 4 bases, and 11 bases separated the two germline ends. Germline CDR1 reads MGHDK; CDR2 reads SYGVNS. The CDR3 has 14 residues. In DNA form, the CDR3 reads TGTGCCAGCAGTGAAGGACTTTCGGGCTATGGCTACACCTTC. This sequence encodes CASSEGLSGYGYTF.

The V call is TRBV4-2, the J call TRBJ1-5, with 8 bases identical to TRBD1. The CDR3 length is 18 residues. In germline, CDR1 is LGHNA, CDR2 YNFKEQ. Unmatched junction bases numbered 11, after V lost 2 bases and J lost 2 bases. The CDR3 nucleotides read TGTGCCAGCAGCCAACGGACAGGGAGGGAGTTTGGCAATCAGCCCCAGCATTTT. Residues: CASSQRTGREFGNQPQHF.

This clone came up once. V and J are TRBV28 and TRBJ1-2, with D uncertain. The V gene's germline CDR1 is MDHEN and CDR2 SYDVKM. The CDR3 length is 14 residues. Trimming left V 2 bases short and J 4 bases short, with 11 bases between. The CDR3 DNA follows: TGTGCCAGCAGTTTAGGGTTTCAGCTCTATGGCTACACCTTC. It codes for CASSLGFQLYGYTF.

The chain combines TRBV7-3 with TRBJ2-3; D is uncertain. CDR3 length: 15 residues. Trimming took 5 bases from V and 4 from J, leaving 16 bases between them. CDR1 and CDR2 from the germline V gene are SGHTA and FQGTGA. In DNA, the CDR3 is TGTGCCAGCAGCGTCTCCGAAAGCAGGCCAGATACGCAGTATTTT. Its translation is CASSVSESRPDTQYF.

V usage is TRBV15 and J usage is TRBJ1-4, with D hard to call. The length of the CDR3 is 17 residues. V was shortened by 0 bases and J by 5 bases, with 16 bases between the two germline ends. Germline CDR1 is LNHNV and CDR2 is YYDKDF (reference sequence). In nucleotides, the CDR3 is TGTGCCACCAGCAGAGATCATCTGGCAGGAATGAATGAAAAACTGTTTTTT. Amino acid sequence: CATSRDHLAGMNEKLFF.

The rearrangement joins TRBV19 to TRBJ1-1, with 9 positions matching TRBD1. The length of the CDR3 is 16 residues. Trimming cost V 7 bases and J 4 bases; bases outside gene matches: 13. Germline V lookup: CDR1 LNHDA, CDR2 SQIVND (reference sequence). CDR3 protein: CASTTGTGKLGTEAFF. The CDR3 DNA sequence: TGTGCCAGTACTACTGGGACAGGGAAGTTGGGCACTGAAGCTTTCTTT.

This chain joins TRBV7-3 and TRBJ2-1; no definite D call. Germline V gene data show CDR1 as SGHTA and CDR2 as FQGTGA. CDR3 size: 13 residues. The V and J ends lost 2 bases and 8 bases respectively, with 10 bases between them. CDR3 DNA sequence: TGTGCCAGCAGCTTAGGTCAAATGTATGAGCAGTTCTTC. Its translation: CASSLGQMYEQFF.

The V call is TRBV5-1, the J call TRBJ1-1; D may be TRBD1 (6 bases). CDR3 length: 14 residues. CDR1 is SGHRS and CDR2 is YFSETQ in the germline V gene. Between the trimmed V and J ends, which lost 4 bases and 3 bases, there was a span of 13 bases. CDR3 protein: CASSMTGDYTEAFF. CDR3 coding DNA: TGCGCCAGCAGCATGACAGGCGATTACACTGAAGCTTTCTTT.

The J gene is TRBJ1-2, the V gene TRBV27; 9 bases match TRBD1. The trim removed 6 bases at V and 4 bases at J, leaving 6 bases unmatched. The germline V gene has CDR1 MNHEY and CDR2 SMNVEV (reference sequence). The CDR3 has 14 residues. The CDR3 nucleotides are TGTGCCAGCAGGGAAACAGGGGGCCCCTATGGCTACACCTTC. This encodes CASRETGGPYGYTF.

The chain uses TRBV19 and TRBJ1-5, with D hard to call. Trimming left V 8 bases short and J 2 bases short, with 13 bases between. Looked up from germline, CDR1 is LNHDA and CDR2 is SQIVND (reference sequence). The CDR3 length is 14 residues. The CDR3 loop reads CASSRMYGNQPQHF. DNA of the CDR3: TGTGCCAGTTCGAGGATGTACGGCAATCAGCCCCAGCATTTT. The full variable domain, rest sourced from reference TRBV19 and TRBJ1-5, is DGGITQSPKYLFRKEGQNVTLSCEQNLNHDAMYWYRQDPGQGLRLIYYSQIVNDFQKGDIAEGYSVSREKKESFPLTVTSAQKNPTAFYLCASSRMYGNQPQHFGDGTRLSIL.

This clone was seen only once. The V call is TRBV19, the J call TRBJ1-1; 9 nucleotides agree with TRBD1. The J segment lost 4 bases and the V segment lost 3 bases, leaving 15 bases of the junction unmatched. The V gene's germline CDR1 is LNHDA and CDR2 SQIVND (reference sequence). The CDR3 totals 18 residues. The CDR3 DNA reads as TGTGCCAGTAGTATCGCCGCCAGATCACAGGGGGCCATCACTGAAGCTTTCTTT. This sequence encodes CASSIAARSQGAITEAFF.

This clone was counted a single time. The chain joins TRBV7-6 to TRBJ2-3, with D uncertain. The V and J ends lost 6 bases and 3 bases respectively, with 10 bases between them. CDR3 length: 13 residues. CDR1 SGHVS and CDR2 FNYEAQ come from the germline V gene. CDR3 sequence reads: CASSAGVTDTQYF. Here the CDR3 DNA reads TGTGCCAGCAGTGCTGGAGTTACAGATACGCAGTATTTT.

V and J are TRBV19 and TRBJ1-1; weak D call: TRBD1 (6 bases). V was cut by 5 bases and J by 6 bases, with 16 bases left in between. In germline, CDR1 is LNHDA, CDR2 SQIVND (reference sequence). The CDR3 is 14 residues long. The CDR3 DNA sequence: TGTGCCAGTAGTCTGGTAGGGGGGCAAGCTGAAGCTTTCTTT. This gives the protein CASSLVGGQAEAFF.

The J gene is TRBJ2-2, the V gene TRBV4-2; 8 bases are a match to TRBD1. Per germline, CDR1 LGHNA and CDR2 YNFKEQ. The ends lost 0 bases at V and 5 bases at J; junction bases unmatched: 14. The CDR3 extends over 19 amino acids. The CDR3: CASSQDKGQGAGWTGELFF. CDR3 in DNA: TGTGCCAGCAGCCAAGATAAGGGTCAGGGGGCGGGTTGGACCGGGGAGCTGTTTTTT.

The chain carries TRBV6-6 and TRBJ2-7; D remains ambiguous. The CDR3 is made up of 12 amino acids. Germline V CDR1 and CDR2: MNHNY, SVGAGI (reference sequence). V lost 4 bases and J lost 5, with 9 bases in between. Here the CDR3 DNA reads TGTGCCAGCAGTTTCGACCCCGACGAGCAGTACTTC. As protein: CASSFDPDEQYF.

The J gene is TRBJ2-2, the V gene TRBV9, with 7 nucleotides matching TRBD2. Germline loops: CDR1 SGDLS, CDR2 YYNGEE. After removal of 6 bases from V and 5 bases from J, the junction contained 4 bases not matched to a gene. The CDR3 has 13 amino acids. The chain's CDR3 is CASTQRDTGELFF. CDR3 DNA: TGTGCCAGCACCCAGCGGGATACCGGGGAGCTGTTTTTT.